This T cell receptor beta chain was recorded in a study of radiation and T cells in renal cell carcinoma. General study points: In blood, top tumor clones expanded by 2 weeks, shrinking by 4. Intratumoral heterogeneity was not captured in these approximately 1 g regions.

A word on this clone: Its antigen remains unidentified.

Sequenced by immunoSEQ multiplex PCR; TCRdb stores in-frame clones only, minus some. The repertoire has 15,000 to 20,000 clones, around 55% of them found once; the top ten carry about 12%. Specified treatment: 15 Gy SBRT to primary tumor, nephrectomy 4 weeks later. Nephrectomy followed 15 Gy stereotactic body radiation by 4 weeks. The CDR3 sequence is 12 residues long. CDR1 GTSNPN and CDR2 SVGIG come from the germline V gene (reference sequence). The J segment lost 10 bases and the V segment lost 4 bases, leaving 6 bases of the junction unmatched. The sequencing here drew on tumor tissue, taken from a patient whose treatment included radiotherapy and nephrectomy. This receptor was identified in a man aged 50-59 years with renal cell carcinoma. The chain couples TRBV30 to TRBJ1-2, with 10 bases that match TRBD1. The CDR3, as DNA: TGTGCCTGGACCAGGACAGGGGGACCCTACACCTTC. This translates into CAWTRTGGPYTF.